The entry that follows covers one TCR beta chain sequence. A junction end diverges from the germline sequence, so it may reflect a read error. TCRdb's copy holds only in-frame clones and misses some; the assay was immunoSEQ multiplex PCR. Of tens of thousands of clones in the sample, 70% to 80% were seen once. CDR1 SEHNR and CDR2 FQNEAQ come from the germline V gene (reference sequence). The CDR3 covers 12 residues. This sample was included in a study of blood T cell repertoires in COVID-19. The sequencing input was peripheral blood. This clonotype was obtained from a human donor in a cohort sampled during active COVID-19. V gene TRBV7-9 combines with J gene TRBJ1-6; a weak D match, TRBD1 (6 bases). For the CDR3, the DNA is TGTGCCAGCAGCCCCGAGGGGGAAACCCACTACTTT. It encodes CASSPEGETHYF.